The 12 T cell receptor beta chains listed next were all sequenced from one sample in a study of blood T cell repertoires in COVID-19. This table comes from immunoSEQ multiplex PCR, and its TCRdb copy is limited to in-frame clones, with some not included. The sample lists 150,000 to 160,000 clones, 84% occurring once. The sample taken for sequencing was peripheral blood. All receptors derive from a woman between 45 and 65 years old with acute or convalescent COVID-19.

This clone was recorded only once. CDR3: CASSEAQGLGTEAFF. The CDR3 bases are TGTGCCAGCAGTGAAGCGCAGGGTTTAGGCACTGAAGCTTTCTTT. V and J are TRBV2 and TRBJ1-1, with D tentatively TRBD1 (5 bases). The CDR3 runs to 15 residues. The ends were cut back, 0 bases at V and 4 bases at J, with 12 bases in the middle. Per germline, CDR1 SNHLY and CDR2 FYNNEI.

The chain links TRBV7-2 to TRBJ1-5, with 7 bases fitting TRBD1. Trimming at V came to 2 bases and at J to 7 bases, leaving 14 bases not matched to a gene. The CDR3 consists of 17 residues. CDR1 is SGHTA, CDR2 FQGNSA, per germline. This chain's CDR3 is CASSLRGGDPNQQPQHF. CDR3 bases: TGTGCCAGCAGCTTAAGAGGGGGCGACCCGAATCAGCAGCCCCAGCATTTT.

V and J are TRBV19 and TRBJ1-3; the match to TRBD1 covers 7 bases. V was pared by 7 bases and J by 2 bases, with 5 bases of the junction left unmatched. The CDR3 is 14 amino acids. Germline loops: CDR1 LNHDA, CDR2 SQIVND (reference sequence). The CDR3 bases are TGTGCCAGTAAGCACAGGGGTGCTGGAAACACCATATATTTT. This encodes CASKHRGAGNTIYF. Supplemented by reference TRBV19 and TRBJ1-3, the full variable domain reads DGGITQSPKYLFRKEGQNVTLSCEQNLNHDAMYWYRQDPGQGLRLIYYSQIVNDFQKGDIAEGYSVSREKKESFPLTVTSAQKNPTAFYLCASKHRGAGNTIYFGEGSWLTVV.

CDR3 sequence (DNA): TGTGCCTTAACGGAGGGGGCCGGGGCCAACGTCCTGACTTTC. Encoded protein: CALTEGAGANVLTF. This chain links TRBV7-9 with TRBJ2-6; possible D gene TRBD1, 7 bases. V lost 11 bases to trimming and J lost 4 bases, with 15 bases between them. Germline loops: CDR1 SEHNR, CDR2 FQNEAQ (reference sequence). The CDR3 runs 14 residues.

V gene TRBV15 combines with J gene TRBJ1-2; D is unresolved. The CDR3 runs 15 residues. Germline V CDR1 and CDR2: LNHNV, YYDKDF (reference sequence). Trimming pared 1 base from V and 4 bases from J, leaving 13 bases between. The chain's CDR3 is CATSRVREGTYGYTF. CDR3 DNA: TGTGCCACCAGCAGAGTTAGGGAGGGCACCTATGGCTACACCTTC.

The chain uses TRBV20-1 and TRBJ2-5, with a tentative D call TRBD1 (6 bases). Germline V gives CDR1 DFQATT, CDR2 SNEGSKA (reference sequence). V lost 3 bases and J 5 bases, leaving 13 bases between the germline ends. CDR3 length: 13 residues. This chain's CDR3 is CSASDRSGETQYF. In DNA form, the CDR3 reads TGCAGTGCTAGTGACAGGTCTGGTGAGACCCAGTACTTC.

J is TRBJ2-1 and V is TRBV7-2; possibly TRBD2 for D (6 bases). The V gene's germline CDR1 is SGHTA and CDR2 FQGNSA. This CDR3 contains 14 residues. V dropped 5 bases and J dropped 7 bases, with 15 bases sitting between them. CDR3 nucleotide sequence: TGTGCCAGCAGCCTTAGTTATGGGGGGAATGAGCAGTTCTTC. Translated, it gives CASSLSYGGNEQFF.

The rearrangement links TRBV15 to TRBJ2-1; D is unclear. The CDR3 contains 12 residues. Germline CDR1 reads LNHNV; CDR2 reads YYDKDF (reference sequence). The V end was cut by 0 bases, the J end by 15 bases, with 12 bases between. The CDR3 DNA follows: TGTGCCACCAGCAGAGATAGCAGTTTCCCGTTCTTC. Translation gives CATSRDSSFPFF.

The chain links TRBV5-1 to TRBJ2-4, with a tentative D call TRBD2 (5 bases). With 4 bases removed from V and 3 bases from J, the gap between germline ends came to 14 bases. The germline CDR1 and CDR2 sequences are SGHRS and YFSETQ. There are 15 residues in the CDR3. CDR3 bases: TGCGCCAGCAGCGCTATCGGGGTGGACAAAAACATTCAGTACTTC. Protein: CASSAIGVDKNIQYF.

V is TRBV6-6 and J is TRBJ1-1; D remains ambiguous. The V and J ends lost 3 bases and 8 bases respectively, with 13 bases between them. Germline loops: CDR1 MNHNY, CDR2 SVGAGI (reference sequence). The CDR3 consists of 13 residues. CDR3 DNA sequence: TGTGCCAGCAGTTATCAGATGAACCTCGAAGCTTTCTTT. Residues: CASSYQMNLEAFF.

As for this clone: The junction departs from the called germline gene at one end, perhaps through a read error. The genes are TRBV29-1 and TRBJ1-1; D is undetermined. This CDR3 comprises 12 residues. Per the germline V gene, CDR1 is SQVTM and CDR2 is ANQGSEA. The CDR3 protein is CSVRGSHTEAFF. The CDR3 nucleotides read TGCAGCGTTAGAGGGTCTCACACGGAAGCTTTCTTT.

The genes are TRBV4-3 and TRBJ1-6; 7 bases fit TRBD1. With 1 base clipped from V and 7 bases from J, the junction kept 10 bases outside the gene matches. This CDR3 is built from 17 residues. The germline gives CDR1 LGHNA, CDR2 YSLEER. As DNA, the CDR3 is TGCGCCAGCAGCCAAGCTACCGGGACAGTGGACAATTCACCCCTCCACTTT. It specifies CASSQATGTVDNSPLHF.